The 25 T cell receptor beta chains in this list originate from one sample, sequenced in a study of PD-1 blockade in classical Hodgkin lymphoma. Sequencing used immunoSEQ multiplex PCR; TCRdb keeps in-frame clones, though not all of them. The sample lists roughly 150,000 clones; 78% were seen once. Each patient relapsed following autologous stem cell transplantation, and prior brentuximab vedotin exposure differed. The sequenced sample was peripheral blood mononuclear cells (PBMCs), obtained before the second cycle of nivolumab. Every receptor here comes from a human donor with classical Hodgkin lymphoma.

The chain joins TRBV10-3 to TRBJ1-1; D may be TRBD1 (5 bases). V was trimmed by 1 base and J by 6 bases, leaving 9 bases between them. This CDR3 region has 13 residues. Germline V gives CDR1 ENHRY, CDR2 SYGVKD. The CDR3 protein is CAISEFAGSEAFF. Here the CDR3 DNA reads TGTGCCATCAGTGAGTTCGCAGGGTCTGAAGCTTTCTTT.

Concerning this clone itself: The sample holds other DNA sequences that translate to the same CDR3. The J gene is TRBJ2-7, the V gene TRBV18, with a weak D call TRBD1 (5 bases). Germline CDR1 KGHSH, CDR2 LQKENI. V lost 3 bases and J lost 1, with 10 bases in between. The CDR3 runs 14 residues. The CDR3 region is CASSPGQGSYEQYF. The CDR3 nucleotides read TGTGCCAGCTCACCCGGGCAGGGATCCTACGAGCAGTACTTC.

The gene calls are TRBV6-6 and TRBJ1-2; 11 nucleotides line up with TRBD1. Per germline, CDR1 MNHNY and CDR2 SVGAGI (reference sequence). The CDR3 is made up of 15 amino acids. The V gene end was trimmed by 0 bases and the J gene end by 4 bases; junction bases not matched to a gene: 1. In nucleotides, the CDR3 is TGTGCCAGCAGTTACTCCGGGACAGGGGGCTATGGCTACACCTTC. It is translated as CASSYSGTGGYGYTF.

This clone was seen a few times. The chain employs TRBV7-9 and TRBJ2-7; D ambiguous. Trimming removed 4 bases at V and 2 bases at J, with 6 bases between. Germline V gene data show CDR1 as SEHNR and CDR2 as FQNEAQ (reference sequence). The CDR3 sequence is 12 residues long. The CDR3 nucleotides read TGTGCCAGCAGCTCCCCGGCCTACGAGCAGTACTTC. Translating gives CASSSPAYEQYF.

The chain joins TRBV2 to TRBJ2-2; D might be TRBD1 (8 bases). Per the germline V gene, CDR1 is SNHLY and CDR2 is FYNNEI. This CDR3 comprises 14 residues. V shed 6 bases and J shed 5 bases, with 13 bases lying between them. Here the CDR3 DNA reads TGTGCCAGCAGCGACAGGGGAGGGACCGGGGAGCTGTTTTTT. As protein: CASSDRGGTGELFF.

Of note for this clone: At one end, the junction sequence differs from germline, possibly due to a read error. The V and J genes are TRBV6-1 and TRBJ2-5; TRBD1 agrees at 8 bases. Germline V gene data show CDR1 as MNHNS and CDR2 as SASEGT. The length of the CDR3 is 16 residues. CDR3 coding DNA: TGTGCCATCAGTGAGTCGCCAGGGGGCTTGACGGAGACCCAGTACTTC. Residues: CAISESPGGLTETQYF.

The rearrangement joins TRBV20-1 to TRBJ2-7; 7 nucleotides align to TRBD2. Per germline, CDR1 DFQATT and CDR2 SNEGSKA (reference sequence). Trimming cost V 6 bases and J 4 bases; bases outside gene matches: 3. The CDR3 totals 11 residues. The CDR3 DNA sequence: TGCAGTGCAAGCGGGATTTACGAGCAGTACTTC. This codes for CSASGIYEQYF.

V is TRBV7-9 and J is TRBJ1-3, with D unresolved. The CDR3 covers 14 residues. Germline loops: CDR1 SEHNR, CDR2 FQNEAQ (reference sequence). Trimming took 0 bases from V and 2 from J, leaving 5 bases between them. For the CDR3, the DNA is TGTGCCAGCAGCTTAGCCCCAGCTGGAAACACCATATATTTT. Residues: CASSLAPAGNTIYF.

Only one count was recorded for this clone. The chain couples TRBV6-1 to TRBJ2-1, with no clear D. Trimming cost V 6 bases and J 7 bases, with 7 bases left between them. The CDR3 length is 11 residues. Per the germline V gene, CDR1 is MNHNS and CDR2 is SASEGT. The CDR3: CASRGWNEQFF. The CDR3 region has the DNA TGTGCCAGCAGAGGGTGGAATGAGCAGTTCTTC.

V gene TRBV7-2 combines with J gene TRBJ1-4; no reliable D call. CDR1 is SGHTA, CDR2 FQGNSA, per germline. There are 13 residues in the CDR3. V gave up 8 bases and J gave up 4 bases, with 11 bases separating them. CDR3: CASEGQGNEKLFF. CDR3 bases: TGTGCCAGCGAAGGCCAAGGTAATGAAAAACTGTTTTTT.

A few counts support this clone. CDR3 bases: TGTGCCAGCAGCTTAGGAGAAGGGGCAGGCCAGCCCCAGCATTTT. This sequence encodes CASSLGEGAGQPQHF. This sequence joins TRBV7-9 and TRBJ1-5, with a weak D call TRBD1 (5 bases). V lost 1 base and J lost 7, with 14 bases in between. Germline CDR1 SEHNR, CDR2 FQNEAQ (reference sequence). This CDR3 has 15 amino acids. Filled out from reference TRBV7-9 and TRBJ1-5, the complete variable domain reads DTGVSQNPRHKITKRGQNVTFRCDPISEHNRLYWYRQTLGQGPEFLTYFQNEAQLEKSRLLSDRFSAERPKGSFSTLEIQRTEQGDSAMYLCASSLGEGAGQPQHFGDGTRLSIL.

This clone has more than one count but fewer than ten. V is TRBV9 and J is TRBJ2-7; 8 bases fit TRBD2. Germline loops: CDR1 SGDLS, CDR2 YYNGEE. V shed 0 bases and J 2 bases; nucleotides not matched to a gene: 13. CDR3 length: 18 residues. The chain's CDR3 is CASSVATGGLAETYEQYF. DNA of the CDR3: TGTGCCAGCAGCGTAGCTACGGGGGGGCTAGCGGAGACCTACGAGCAGTACTTC.

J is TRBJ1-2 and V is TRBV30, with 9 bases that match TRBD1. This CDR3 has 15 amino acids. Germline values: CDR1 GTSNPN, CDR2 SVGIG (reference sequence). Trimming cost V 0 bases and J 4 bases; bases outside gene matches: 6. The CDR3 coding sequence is TGTGCCTGGAGTGTACAGGGACAGGGCCTCTATGGCTACACCTTC. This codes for CAWSVQGQGLYGYTF.

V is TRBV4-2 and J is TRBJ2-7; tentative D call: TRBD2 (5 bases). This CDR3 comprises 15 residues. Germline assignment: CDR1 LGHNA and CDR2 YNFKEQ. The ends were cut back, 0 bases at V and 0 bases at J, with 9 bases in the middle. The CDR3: CASSQDRTPSYEQYF. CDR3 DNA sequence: TGTGCCAGCAGCCAAGACCGGACTCCCTCCTACGAGCAGTACTTC.

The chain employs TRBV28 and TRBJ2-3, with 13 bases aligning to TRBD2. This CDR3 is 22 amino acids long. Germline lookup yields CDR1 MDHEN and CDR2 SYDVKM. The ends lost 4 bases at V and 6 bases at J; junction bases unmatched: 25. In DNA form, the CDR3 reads TGTGCCAGCAGTTCCTTCCACCGGACTAGCGGGAGCGAACAGAGAGGATTGGATACGCAGTATTTT. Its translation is CASSSFHRTSGSEQRGLDTQYF.

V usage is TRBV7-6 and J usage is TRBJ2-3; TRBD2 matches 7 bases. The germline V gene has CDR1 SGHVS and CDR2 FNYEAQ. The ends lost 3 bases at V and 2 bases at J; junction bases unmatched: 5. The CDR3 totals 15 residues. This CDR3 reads CASSFGTTSTDTQYF. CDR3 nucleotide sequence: TGTGCCAGCAGCTTCGGGACTACCTCCACAGATACGCAGTATTTT.

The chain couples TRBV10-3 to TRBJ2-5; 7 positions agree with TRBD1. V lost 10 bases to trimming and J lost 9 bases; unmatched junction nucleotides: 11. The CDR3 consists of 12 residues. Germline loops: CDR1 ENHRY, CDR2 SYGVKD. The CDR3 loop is CATRGTLGAQYF. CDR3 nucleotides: TGTGCCACCAGGGGGACCCTAGGGGCCCAGTACTTC.

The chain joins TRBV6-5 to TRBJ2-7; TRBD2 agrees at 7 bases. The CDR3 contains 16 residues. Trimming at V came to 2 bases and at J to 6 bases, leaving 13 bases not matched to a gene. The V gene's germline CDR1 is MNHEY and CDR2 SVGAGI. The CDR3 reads CASSYASLASTAEQYF. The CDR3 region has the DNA TGTGCCAGCAGTTACGCCTCACTAGCGTCTACGGCCGAGCAGTACTTC.

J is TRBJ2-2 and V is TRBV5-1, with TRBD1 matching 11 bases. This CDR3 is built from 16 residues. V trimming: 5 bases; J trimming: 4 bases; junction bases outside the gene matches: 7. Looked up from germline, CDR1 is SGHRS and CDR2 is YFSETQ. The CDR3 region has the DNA TGCGCCAGCAGTTCATCGGACAGGGGGCCCACCGGGGAGCTGTTTTTT. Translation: CASSSSDRGPTGELFF.

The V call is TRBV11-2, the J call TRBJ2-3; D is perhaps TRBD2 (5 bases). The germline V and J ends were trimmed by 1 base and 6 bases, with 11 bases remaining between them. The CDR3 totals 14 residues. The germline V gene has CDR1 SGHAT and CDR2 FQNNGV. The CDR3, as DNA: TGTGCCAGCAGCTTAGGGGCACAGCGGGATACGCAGTATTTT. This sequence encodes CASSLGAQRDTQYF.

In DNA, the CDR3 is TGTGCCAGCAGTCTCCTGTGGGTGACGGTCCCCGGGGAGCTGTTTTTT. This sequence encodes CASSLLWVTVPGELFF. The V and J genes are TRBV28 and TRBJ2-2; no firm D call. The V gene's germline CDR1 is MDHEN and CDR2 SYDVKM. Trimming pared 5 bases from V and 6 bases from J, leaving 19 bases between. This CDR3 is 16 amino acids long.

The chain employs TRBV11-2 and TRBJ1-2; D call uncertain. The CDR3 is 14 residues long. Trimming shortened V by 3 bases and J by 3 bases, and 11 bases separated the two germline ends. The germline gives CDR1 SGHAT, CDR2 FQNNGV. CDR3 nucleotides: TGTGCCAGCAGCTTTGCCGCGGGATACTATGGCTACACCTTC. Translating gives CASSFAAGYYGYTF.

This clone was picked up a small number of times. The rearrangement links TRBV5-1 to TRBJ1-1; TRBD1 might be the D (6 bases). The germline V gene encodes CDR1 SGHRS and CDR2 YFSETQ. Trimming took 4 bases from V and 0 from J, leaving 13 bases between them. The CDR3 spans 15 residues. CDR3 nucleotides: TGCGCCAGCAGCATTTACAGGGAGGTGAACACTGAAGCTTTCTTT. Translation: CASSIYREVNTEAFF. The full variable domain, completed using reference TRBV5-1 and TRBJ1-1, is KAGVTQTPRYLIKTRGQQVTLSCSPISGHRSVSWYQQTPGQGLQFLFEYFSETQRNKGNFPGRFSGRQFSNSRSEMNVSTLELGDSALYLCASSIYREVNTEAFFGQGTRLTVV.

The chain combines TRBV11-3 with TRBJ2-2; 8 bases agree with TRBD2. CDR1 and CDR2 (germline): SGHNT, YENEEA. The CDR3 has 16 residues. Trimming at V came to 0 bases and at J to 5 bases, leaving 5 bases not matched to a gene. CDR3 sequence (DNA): TGTGCCAGCAGCTTAGAAGCGGGAGTTTGGACCGGGGAGCTGTTTTTT. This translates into CASSLEAGVWTGELFF.

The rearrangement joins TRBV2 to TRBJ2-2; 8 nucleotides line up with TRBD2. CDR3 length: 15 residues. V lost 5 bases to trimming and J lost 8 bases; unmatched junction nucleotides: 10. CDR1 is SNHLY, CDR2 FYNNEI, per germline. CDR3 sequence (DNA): TGTGCCAGCAGTTCCCTACTAGCGGAATTGGGGGAGCTGTTTTTT. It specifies CASSSLLAELGELFF.